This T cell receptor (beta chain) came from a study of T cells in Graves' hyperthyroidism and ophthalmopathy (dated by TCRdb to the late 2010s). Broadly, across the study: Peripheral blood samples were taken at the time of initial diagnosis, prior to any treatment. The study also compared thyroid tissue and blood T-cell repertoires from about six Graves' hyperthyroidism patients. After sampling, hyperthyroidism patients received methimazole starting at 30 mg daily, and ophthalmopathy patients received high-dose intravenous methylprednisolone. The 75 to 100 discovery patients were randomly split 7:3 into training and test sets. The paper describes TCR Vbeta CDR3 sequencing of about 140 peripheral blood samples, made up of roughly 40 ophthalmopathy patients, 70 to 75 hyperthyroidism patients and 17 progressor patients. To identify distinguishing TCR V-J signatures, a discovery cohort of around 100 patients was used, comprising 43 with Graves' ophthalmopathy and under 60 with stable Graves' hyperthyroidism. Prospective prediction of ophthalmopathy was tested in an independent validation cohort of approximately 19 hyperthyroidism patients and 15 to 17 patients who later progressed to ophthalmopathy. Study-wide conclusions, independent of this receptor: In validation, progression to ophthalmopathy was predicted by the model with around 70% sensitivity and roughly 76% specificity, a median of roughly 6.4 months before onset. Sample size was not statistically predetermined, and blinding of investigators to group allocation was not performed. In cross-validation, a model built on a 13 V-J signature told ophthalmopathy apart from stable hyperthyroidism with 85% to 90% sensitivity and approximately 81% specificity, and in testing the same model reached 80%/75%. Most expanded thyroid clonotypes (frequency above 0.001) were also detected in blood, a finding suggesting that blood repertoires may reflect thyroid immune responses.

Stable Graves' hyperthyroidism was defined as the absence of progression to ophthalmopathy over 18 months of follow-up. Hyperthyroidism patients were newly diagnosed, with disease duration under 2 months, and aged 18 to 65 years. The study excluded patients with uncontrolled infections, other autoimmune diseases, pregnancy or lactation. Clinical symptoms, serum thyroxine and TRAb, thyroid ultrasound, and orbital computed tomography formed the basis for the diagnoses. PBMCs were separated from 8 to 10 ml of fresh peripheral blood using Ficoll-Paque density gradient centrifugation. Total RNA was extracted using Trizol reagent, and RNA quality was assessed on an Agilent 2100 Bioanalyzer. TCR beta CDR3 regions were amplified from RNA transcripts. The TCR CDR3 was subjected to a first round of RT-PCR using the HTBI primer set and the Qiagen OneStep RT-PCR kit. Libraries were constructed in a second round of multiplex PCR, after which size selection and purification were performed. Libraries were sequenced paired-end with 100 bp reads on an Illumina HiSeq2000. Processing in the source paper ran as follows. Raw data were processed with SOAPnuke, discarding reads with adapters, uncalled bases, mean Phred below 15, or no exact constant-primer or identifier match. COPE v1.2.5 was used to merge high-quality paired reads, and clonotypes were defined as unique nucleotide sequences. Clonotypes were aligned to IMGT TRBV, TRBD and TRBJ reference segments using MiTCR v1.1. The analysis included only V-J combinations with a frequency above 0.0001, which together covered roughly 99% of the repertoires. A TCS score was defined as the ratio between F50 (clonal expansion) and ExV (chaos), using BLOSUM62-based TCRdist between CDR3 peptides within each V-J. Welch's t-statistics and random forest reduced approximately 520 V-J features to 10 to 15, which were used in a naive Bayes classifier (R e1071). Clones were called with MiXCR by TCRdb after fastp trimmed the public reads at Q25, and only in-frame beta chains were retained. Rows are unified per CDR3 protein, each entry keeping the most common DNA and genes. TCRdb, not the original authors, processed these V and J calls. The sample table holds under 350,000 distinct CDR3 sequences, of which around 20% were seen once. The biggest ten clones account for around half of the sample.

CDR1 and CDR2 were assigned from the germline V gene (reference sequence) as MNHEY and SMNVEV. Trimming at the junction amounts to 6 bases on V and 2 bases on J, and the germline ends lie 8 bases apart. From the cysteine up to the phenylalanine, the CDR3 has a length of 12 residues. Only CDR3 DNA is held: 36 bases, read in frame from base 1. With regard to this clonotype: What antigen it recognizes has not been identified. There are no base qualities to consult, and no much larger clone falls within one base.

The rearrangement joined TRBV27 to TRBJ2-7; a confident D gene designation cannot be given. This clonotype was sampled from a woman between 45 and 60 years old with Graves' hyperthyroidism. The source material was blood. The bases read TGTGCCAGCAGGACATCCGCCTACGAGCAGTACTTC. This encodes CASRTSAYEQYF.